These T cell receptor beta chains were read from a single sample in a study of T cell responses to AZD1222 COVID-19 vaccine. TCRdb's copy holds only in-frame clones and misses some; the assay was immunoSEQ multiplex PCR. The sample lists about 140,000 clones; about 93% were seen once. Source: peripheral blood, taken on day 0 of AZD1222 vaccination. These receptors were taken from an adult in good health. Both conserved end residues are part of each CDR3. A D gene is named only where the DNA matches it firmly. Clone size is shown for a subset of rows, as once, few, many or a class of expanded clone.

clone_size	v_call	d_call	cdr3_length	j_call	cdr3_nt	cdr3_aa
.	TRBV19	.	15	TRBJ1-2	TGTGCCAGTAGTATTAACAAGGGAACCGACTATGGCTACACCTTC	CASSINKGTDYGYTF
.	TRBV11-2	.	15	TRBJ2-7	TGTGCCAGCAGCTTAGATCTGGCGTTCACCTACGAGCAGTACTTC	CASSLDLAFTYEQYF
.	TRBV5-5	.	13	TRBJ2-3	TGTGCCAGCAGCTTGGGGGACACAGATACGCAGTATTTT	CASSLGDTDTQYF
.	TRBV5-1	.	14	TRBJ2-7	TGCGCCAGCAGCTTGTTTTCGGGGAACTACGAGCAGTACTTC	CASSLFSGNYEQYF
.	TRBV6-2/TRBV6-3	TRBD2	14	TRBJ2-1	TGTGCCAGCAGTCGACTAGCGGGAGAAATCGAGCAGTTCTTC	CASSRLAGEIEQFF
.	TRBV5-6	TRBD2	15	TRBJ2-7	TGTGCCAGCAGCCCTAGCGGGGTGGTCGCCTACGAGCAGTACTTC	CASSPSGVVAYEQYF
.	TRBV19	.	13	TRBJ1-1	TGTGCCAGTAGAATAGACAGGAACACTGAAGCTTTCTTT	CASRIDRNTEAFF
.	TRBV4-1	.	15	TRBJ1-4	TGCGCCAGCAGTGAGGGGGGCAGGGCTAATGAAAAACTGTTTTTT	CASSEGGRANEKLFF
.	TRBV21-1	.	14	TRBJ1-1	TGTGCCAGCAGCAAATGGTCAGAGGTCCGTGAAGCTTTCTTT	CASSKWSEVREAFF
once	TRBV15	.	15	TRBJ1-4	TGTGCCACCAGCAAGAACACAGCAACTAATGAAAAACTGTTTTTT	CATSKNTATNEKLFF
.	TRBV6-5	.	11	TRBJ2-1	TGTGCCAGCAGTACCGAGACTGAGCAGTTCTTC	CASSTETEQFF
.	TRBV6-5	.	13	TRBJ1-1	TGTGCCAGCAGTTTACAGGGGAACACTGAAGCTTTCTTT	CASSLQGNTEAFF
.	TRBV19	TRBD1	15	TRBJ2-3	TGTGCCAGTAGTACACAGGGGGCCAGCGCAGATACGCAGTATTTT	CASSTQGASADTQYF
.	TRBV4-1	.	16	TRBJ1-5	TGCGCCAGCAGCCAAGTGGATAGCGGATACAATCAGCCCCAGCATTTT	CASSQVDSGYNQPQHF
.	TRBV7-9	.	16	TRBJ2-6	TGTGCCAGCAGCCTACAGGGGAGGGCTGGGGCCAACGTCCTGACTTTC	CASSLQGRAGANVLTF
.	TRBV30	.	12	TRBJ1-1	TGTGCCTGGAGTGACGGGGGCACTGAAGCTTTCTTT	CAWSDGGTEAFF
.	TRBV5-4	.	14	TRBJ2-5	TGTGCCAGCAGCGCGCTAGGAGTGGGAGAGACCCAGTACTTC	CASSALGVGETQYF
.	TRBV19	TRBD2	18	TRBJ2-1	TGTGCCAGTAGGTGGGGAGAGCGGGAGGGCCCATCCTACAATGAGCAGTTCTTC	CASRWGEREGPSYNEQFF
.	TRBV4-2	TRBD2	14	TRBJ2-1	TGTGCCAGCGGCCTAGCGGGAGGGCGCGATGAGCAGTTCTTC	CASGLAGGRDEQFF
.	TRBV18	TRBD1	14	TRBJ2-7	TGTGCCAGCTCACACAGGGGAGACTCCTACGAGCAGTACTTC	CASSHRGDSYEQYF
.	TRBV30	.	13	TRBJ1-1	TGTGCCTGGACGTGGGGTAGGGGCACTGAAGCTTTCTTT	CAWTWGRGTEAFF
.	TRBV9	TRBD1	14	TRBJ1-2	TGTGCCAGCAGCCCTATGCGGACAGGGGGTGGCTACACCTTC	CASSPMRTGGGYTF
.	TRBV9	.	15	TRBJ2-6	TGTGCCAGCAGCGTAGAGGGCCCTGGGGCCAACGTCCTGACTTTC	CASSVEGPGANVLTF
.	TRBV7-2	TRBD1	15	TRBJ1-1	TGTGCCAGCAGCCCCAGGCAGGGGGAGAACACTGAAGCTTTCTTT	CASSPRQGENTEAFF
.	TRBV3-1/TRBV3-2	.	15	TRBJ1-2	TGTGCCAGCAGCCAAGAGGTTTGGGGATTGGGTGGCTACACCTTC	CASSQEVWGLGGYTF
.	TRBV7-8	TRBD1	15	TRBJ2-7	TGTGCCAGCAGCTTCCCGGGACAGCCTTCCTACGAGCAGTACTTC	CASSFPGQPSYEQYF
.	TRBV5-1	.	14	TRBJ1-2	TGCGCCAGCAGCTTGGGCAGGGAGGATGGGGGCTACACCTTC	CASSLGREDGGYTF
.	TRBV10-2	.	15	TRBJ2-5	TGCGCCAGCAGTGAGTGGGAACCGGGGACTGAGACCCAGTACTTC	CASSEWEPGTETQYF
few	TRBV5-5	.	15	TRBJ2-7	TGTGCCAGCAGCAGCCCCGGGACTGGTACCTACGAGCAGTACTTC	CASSSPGTGTYEQYF
.	TRBV5-6	TRBD2	16	TRBJ2-1	TGTGCCAGCAGCCCCACGGGACTAGCGTGGTACAATGAGCAGTTCTTC	CASSPTGLAWYNEQFF
.	TRBV5-6	TRBD1	14	TRBJ2-3	TGTGCCAGCAGCTCGACAGGGGGCACAGATACGCAGTATTTT	CASSSTGGTDTQYF
.	TRBV6-6	.	13	TRBJ2-2	TGTGCCAGCAGTGCCATCTTCGGCGGGGAGCTGTTTTTT	CASSAIFGGELFF
.	TRBV2	.	16	TRBJ1-3	TGTGCCAGCAGTGAAGGCCCCGCGCTCTCTGGAAACACCATATATTTT	CASSEGPALSGNTIYF
.	TRBV6-5	TRBD1	16	TRBJ2-3	TGTGCCAGCAGTTACTCCAGGGGGAGTCCCACAGATACGCAGTATTTT	CASSYSRGSPTDTQYF
.	TRBV30	.	13	TRBJ2-2	TGTGCCTGGAGTGTAGGGGGTGCCGGGGAGCTGTTTTTT	CAWSVGGAGELFF
.	TRBV30	.	14	TRBJ2-5	TGTGCCTGGAGTGTGGACCTAGCGAGAGAGACCCAGTACTTC	CAWSVDLARETQYF
.	TRBV29-1	TRBD1	15	TRBJ1-1	TGCAGCGTTGAAAGCAGACAGGGGGCTGGGACTGAAGCTTTCTTT	CSVESRQGAGTEAFF
.	TRBV19	.	14	TRBJ2-1	TGTGCCAGTAGTACAGGGGCGCGGGGCAATGAGCAGTTCTTC	CASSTGARGNEQFF
.	TRBV2	TRBD2	14	TRBJ2-2	TGTGCCAGCGGGCGGACTAGGAACACCGGGGAGCTGTTTTTT	CASGRTRNTGELFF